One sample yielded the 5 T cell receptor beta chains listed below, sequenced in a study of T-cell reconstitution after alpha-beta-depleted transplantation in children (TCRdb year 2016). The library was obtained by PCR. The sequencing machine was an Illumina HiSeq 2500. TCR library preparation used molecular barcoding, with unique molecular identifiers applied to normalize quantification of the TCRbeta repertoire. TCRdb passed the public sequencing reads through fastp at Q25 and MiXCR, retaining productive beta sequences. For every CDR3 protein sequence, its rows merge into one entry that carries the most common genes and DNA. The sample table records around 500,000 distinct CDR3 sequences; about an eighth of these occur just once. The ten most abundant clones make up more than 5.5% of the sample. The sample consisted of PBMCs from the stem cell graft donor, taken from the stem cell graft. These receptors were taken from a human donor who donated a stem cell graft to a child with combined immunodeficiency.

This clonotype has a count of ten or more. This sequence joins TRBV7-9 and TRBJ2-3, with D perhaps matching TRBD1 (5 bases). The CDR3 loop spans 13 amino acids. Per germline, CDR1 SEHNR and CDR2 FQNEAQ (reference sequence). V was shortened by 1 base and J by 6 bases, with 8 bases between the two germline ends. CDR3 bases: TGTGCCAGCAGCTTAGTTGCAGGGGATACGCAGTATTTT. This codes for CASSLVAGDTQYF.

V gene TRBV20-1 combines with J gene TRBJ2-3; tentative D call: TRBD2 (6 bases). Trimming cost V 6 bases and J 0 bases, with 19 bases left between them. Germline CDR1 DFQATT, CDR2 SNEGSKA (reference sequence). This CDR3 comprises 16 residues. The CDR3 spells CSANPLRGGSTDTQYF. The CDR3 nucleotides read TGCAGTGCCAATCCCTTAAGGGGAGGTAGCACAGATACGCAGTATTTT.

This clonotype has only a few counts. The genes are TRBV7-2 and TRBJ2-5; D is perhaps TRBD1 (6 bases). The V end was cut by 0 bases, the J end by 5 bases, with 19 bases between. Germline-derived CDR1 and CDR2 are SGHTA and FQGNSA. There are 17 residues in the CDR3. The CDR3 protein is CASSLAVLQGPGETQYF. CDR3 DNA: TGTGCCAGCAGCTTAGCAGTTTTGCAGGGGCCGGGGGAGACCCAGTACTTC.

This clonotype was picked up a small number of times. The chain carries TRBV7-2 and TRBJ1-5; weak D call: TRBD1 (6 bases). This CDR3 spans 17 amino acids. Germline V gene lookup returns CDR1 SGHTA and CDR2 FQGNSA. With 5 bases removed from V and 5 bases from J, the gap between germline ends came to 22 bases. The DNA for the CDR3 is TGTGCCAGCAGCCTAGGGGGACTCCGGGACCTTTATCAGCCCCAGCATTTT. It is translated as CASSLGGLRDLYQPQHF.

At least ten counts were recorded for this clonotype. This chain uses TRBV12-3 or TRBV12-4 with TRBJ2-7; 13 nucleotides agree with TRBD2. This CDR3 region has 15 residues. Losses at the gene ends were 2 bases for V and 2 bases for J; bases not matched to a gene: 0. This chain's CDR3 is CASSLTSGRAYEQYF. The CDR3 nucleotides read TGTGCCAGCAGTTTAACTAGCGGGAGGGCCTACGAGCAGTACTTC.